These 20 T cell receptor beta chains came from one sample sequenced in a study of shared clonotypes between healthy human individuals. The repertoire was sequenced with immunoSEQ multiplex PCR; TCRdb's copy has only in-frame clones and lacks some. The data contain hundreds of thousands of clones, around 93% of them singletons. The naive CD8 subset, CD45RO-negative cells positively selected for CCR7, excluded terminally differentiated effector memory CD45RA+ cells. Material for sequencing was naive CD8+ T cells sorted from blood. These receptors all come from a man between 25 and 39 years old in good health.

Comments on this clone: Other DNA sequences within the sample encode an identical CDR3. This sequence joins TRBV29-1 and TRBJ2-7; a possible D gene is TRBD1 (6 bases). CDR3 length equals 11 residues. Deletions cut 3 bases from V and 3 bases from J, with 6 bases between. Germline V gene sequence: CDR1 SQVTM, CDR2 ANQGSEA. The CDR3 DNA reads TGCAGCGTTGAGGACAGCTACGAGCAGTACTTC. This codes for CSVEDSYEQYF.

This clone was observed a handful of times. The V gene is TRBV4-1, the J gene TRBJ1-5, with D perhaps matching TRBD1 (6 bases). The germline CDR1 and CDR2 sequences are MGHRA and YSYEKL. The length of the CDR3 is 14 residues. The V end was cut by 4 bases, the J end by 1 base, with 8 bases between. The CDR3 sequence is CASSPDRSNQPQHF. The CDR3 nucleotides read TGCGCCAGCAGCCCGGACAGAAGCAATCAGCCCCAGCATTTT.

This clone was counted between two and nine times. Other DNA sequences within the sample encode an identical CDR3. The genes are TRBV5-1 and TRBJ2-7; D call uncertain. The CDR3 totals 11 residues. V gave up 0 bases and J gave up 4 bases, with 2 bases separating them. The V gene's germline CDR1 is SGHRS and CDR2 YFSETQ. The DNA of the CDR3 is TGCGCCAGCAGCTTGGGTTACGAGCAGTACTTC. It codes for CASSLGYEQYF.

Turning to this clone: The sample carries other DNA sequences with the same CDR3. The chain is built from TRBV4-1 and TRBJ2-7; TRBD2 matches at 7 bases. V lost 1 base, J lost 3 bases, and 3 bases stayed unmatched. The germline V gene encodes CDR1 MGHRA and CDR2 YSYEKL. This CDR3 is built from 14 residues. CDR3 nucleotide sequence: TGCGCCAGCAGCCAAGTAGGGACTATCTACGAGCAGTACTTC. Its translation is CASSQVGTIYEQYF.

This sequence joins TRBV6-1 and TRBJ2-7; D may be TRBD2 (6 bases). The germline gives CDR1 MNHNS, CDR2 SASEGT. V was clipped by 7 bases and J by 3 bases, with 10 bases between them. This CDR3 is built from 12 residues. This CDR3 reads CASKEGFYEQYF. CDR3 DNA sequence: TGTGCCAGCAAGGAGGGCTTCTACGAGCAGTACTTC.

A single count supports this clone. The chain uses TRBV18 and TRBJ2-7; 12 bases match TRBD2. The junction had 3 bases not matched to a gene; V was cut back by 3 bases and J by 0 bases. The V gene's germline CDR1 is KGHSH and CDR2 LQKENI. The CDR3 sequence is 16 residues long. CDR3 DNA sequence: TGTGCCAGCTCACCGACTAGCGGGAGTTCCTCCTACGAGCAGTACTTC. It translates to CASSPTSGSSSYEQYF. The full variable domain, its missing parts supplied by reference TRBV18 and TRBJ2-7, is NAGVMQNPRHLVRRRGQEARLRCSPMKGHSHVYWYRQLPEEGLKFMVYLQKENIIDESGMPKERFSAEFPKEGPSILRIQQVVRGDSAAYFCASSPTSGSSSYEQYFGPGTRLTVT.

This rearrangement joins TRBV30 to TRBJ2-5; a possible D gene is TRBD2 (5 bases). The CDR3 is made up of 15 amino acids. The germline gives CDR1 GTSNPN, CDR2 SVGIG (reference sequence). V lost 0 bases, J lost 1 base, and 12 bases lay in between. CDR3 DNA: TGTGCCTGGAGTGTACATGGTAGCGCCCAAGAGACCCAGTACTTC. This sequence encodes CAWSVHGSAQETQYF.

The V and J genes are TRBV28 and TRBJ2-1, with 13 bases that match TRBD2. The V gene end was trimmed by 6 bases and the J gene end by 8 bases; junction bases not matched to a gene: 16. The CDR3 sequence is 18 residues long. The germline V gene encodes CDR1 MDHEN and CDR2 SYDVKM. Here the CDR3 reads CASSRPLLILAGGDEQFF. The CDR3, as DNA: TGTGCCAGCAGCCGTCCGCTTCTCATACTAGCGGGGGGGGATGAGCAGTTCTTC.

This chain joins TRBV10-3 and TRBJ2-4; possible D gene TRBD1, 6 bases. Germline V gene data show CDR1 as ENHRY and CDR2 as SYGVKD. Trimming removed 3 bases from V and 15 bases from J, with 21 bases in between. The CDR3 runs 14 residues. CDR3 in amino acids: CAISDSGTQSDRYF. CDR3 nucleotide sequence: TGTGCCATCAGTGACTCCGGGACACAATCGGACAGGTACTTC.

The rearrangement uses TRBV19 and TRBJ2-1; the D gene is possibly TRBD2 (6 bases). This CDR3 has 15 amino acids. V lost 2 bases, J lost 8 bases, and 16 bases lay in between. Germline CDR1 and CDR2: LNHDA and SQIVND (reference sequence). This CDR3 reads CASSIIRGREDEQFF. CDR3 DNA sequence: TGTGCCAGTAGTATAATTAGGGGCAGGGAGGATGAGCAGTTCTTC.

CDR3 amino acids: CASSHNAGTAYEQYF. The CDR3 coding sequence is TGTGCCAGCAGTCATAATGCCGGGACAGCGTACGAGCAGTACTTC. The chain joins TRBV6-6 to TRBJ2-7; TRBD1 matches 7 bases. The CDR3 loop spans 15 amino acids. Trimming removed 5 bases from V and 4 bases from J; junction bases left unmatched: 11. Germline V gene sequence: CDR1 MNHNY, CDR2 SVGAGI (reference sequence).

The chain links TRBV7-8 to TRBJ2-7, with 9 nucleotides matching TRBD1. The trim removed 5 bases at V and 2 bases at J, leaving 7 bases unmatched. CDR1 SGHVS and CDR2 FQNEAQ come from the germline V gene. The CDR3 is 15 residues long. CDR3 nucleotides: TGTGCCAGCAGCCCCGGACAGGGGAAAACCTACGAGCAGTACTTC. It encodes CASSPGQGKTYEQYF.

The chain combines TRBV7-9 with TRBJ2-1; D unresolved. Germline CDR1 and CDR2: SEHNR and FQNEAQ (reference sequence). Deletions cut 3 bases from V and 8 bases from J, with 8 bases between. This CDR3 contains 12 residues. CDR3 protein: CASSFHYDEQFF. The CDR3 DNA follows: TGTGCCAGCAGCTTCCATTACGATGAGCAGTTCTTC.

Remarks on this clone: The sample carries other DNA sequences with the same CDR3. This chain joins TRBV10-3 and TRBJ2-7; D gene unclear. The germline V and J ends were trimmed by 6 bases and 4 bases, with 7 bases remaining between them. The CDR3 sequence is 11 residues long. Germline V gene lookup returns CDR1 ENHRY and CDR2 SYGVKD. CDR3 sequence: CAIRDGYEQYF. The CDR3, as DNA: TGTGCCATCAGGGACGGTTACGAGCAGTACTTC.

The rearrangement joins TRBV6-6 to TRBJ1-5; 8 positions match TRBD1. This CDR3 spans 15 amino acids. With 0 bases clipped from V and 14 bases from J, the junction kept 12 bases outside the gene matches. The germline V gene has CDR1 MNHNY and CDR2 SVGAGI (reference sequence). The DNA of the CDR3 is TGTGCCAGCAGTTACTCCCTAGAACAGGGGGGGCATAAGCATTTT. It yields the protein CASSYSLEQGGHKHF.

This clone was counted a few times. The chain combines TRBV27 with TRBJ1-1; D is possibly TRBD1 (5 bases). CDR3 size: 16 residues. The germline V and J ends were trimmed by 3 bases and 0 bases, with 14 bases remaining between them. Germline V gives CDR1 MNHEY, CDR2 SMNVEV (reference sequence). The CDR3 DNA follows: TGTGCCAGCAGTTTGGACCCCGGGACCCTGAACACTGAAGCTTTCTTT. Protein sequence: CASSLDPGTLNTEAFF.

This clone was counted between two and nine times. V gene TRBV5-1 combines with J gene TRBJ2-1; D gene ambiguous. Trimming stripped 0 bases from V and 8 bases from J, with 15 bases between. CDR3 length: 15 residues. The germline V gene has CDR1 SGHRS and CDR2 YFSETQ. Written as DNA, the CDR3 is TGCGCCAGCAGCTTGGTTGCGGCTACTCAATATGAGCAGTTCTTC. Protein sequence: CASSLVAATQYEQFF.

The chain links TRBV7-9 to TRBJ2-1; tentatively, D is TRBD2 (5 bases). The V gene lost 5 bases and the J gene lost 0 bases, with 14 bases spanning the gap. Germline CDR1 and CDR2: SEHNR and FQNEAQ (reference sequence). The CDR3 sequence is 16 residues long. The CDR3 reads CASSEEVGSSYNEQFF. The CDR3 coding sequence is TGTGCCAGCAGCGAAGAGGTGGGGAGCTCCTACAATGAGCAGTTCTTC.

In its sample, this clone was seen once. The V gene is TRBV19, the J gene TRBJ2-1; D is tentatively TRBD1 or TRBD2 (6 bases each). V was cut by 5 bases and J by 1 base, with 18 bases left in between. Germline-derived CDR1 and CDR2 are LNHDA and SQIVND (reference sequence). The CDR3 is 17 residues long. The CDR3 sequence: CASSPPEGEGSYNEQFF. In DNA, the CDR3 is TGTGCCAGTAGTCCCCCGGAGGGGGAAGGGTCCTACAATGAGCAGTTCTTC.

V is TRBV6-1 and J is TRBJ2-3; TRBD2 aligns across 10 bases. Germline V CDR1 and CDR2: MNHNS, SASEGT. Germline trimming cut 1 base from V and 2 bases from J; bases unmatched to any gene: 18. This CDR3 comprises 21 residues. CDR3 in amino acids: CASSEGGGGQVLAGYTDTQYF. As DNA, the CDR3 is TGTGCCAGCAGTGAAGGAGGAGGGGGCCAAGTACTAGCGGGGTACACAGATACGCAGTATTTT.